Each of the 25 T cell receptor beta chains below was sequenced from the same sample in a study of CD8+CD57+ T cells in acquired aplastic anemia. Genomic DNA constituted the template upon which TCR beta VDJ and CDR3 profiling was performed. TCRdb redid the calling of the reads with MiXCR, one entry per CDR3 protein. The table shows roughly 180,000 distinct CDR3 sequences, with about three fifths occurring only once. Sample: sorted CD4+, CD8+, or CD8+CD57+ T cells (not recorded which) from PBMCs. Receptors originate from a human donor with severe aplastic anemia or a healthy control (not recorded which).

About this clonotype: A much larger clone lies a single base off, so this may be a read error. The chain has TRBV5-1 and TRBJ1-1; D unresolved. The CDR3 totals 14 residues. The V gene's germline CDR1 is SGHRS and CDR2 YFSETQ. CDR3 loop: CASNSWASNAEAFF. CDR3 DNA sequence: TGCGCCAGCAATAGCTGGGCATCGAACGCTGAAGCTTTCTTT.

A word on this clonotype: A much larger clone lies a single base off, so this may be a read error. This chain links TRBV12-3 or TRBV12-4 with TRBJ2-4; 10 nucleotides agree with TRBD2. The length of the CDR3 is 16 residues. The CDR3 region has the DNA TGTGCTAGTGGTCTCCTACTAGCGGGGCAAGGAAGCATTCAGTACTTC. Protein sequence: CASGLLLAGQGSIQYF.

This clonotype was observed a few times. The chain uses TRBV30 and TRBJ1-1; D gene ambiguous. Deletions cut 2 bases from V and 1 base from J, with 8 bases between. This CDR3 contains 13 residues. Germline V lookup: CDR1 GTSNPN, CDR2 SVGIG (reference sequence). In nucleotides, the CDR3 is TGTGCCTGGAGTATCGAGGGGAACACTGAAGCTTTCTTT. This encodes CAWSIEGNTEAFF. The full variable domain, completed using reference TRBV30 and TRBJ1-1, is SQTIHQWPATLVQPVGSPLSLECTVEGTSNPNLYWYRQAAGRGLQLLFYSVGIGQISSEVPQNLSASRPQDRQFILSSKKLLLSDSGFYLCAWSIEGNTEAFFGQGTRLTVV.

J is TRBJ1-2 and V is TRBV6-1; the D gene is possibly TRBD1 (6 bases). This CDR3 has 14 residues. V was cut by 5 bases and J by 6 bases, with 16 bases left in between. CDR1 and CDR2 from the germline V gene are MNHNS and SASEGT. The CDR3 sequence: CASSYSMGGDGYTF. The CDR3 DNA sequence: TGTGCCAGCAGTTACTCGATGGGGGGCGATGGCTACACCTTC.

This chain connects TRBV2 to TRBJ1-5; perhaps TRBD1 as D (6 bases). The CDR3 spans 16 residues. Germline V lookup: CDR1 SNHLY, CDR2 FYNNEI. Trimming cost V 5 bases and J 3 bases, with 17 bases left between them. CDR3: CASSLNRAGYNQPQHF. In DNA, the CDR3 is TGTGCCAGCAGTCTTAACAGGGCTGGGTACAATCAGCCCCAGCATTTT.

In this sample, this clonotype turned up many times. This chain links TRBV4-1 with TRBJ1-1; 7 bases fit TRBD1. V shed 0 bases, J shed 6 bases, and the junction held 10 bases outside the gene matches. The germline gives CDR1 MGHRA, CDR2 YSYEKL. The CDR3 is 16 amino acids. CDR3 bases: TGCGCCAGCAGCCAAGATGGGGACAGCCGGGGGGCTGAAGCTTTCTTT. It codes for CASSQDGDSRGAEAFF.

The chain carries TRBV20-1 and TRBJ2-3, with 12 bases fitting TRBD2. This CDR3 comprises 14 residues. V shed 5 bases, J shed 5 bases, and the junction held 5 bases outside the gene matches. CDR1 and CDR2 from the germline V gene are DFQATT and SNEGSKA (reference sequence). The CDR3: CSALLAGGRDTQYF. CDR3 bases: TGCAGTGCTTTACTAGCGGGAGGACGAGATACGCAGTATTTT.

This clonotype was observed at least ten times. The chain couples TRBV5-6 to TRBJ1-1; D ambiguous. V was clipped by 2 bases and J by 5 bases, with 7 bases between them. Germline V gene sequence: CDR1 SGHDT, CDR2 YYEEEE. The CDR3 contains 12 residues. As DNA, the CDR3 is TGTGCCAGCAGCTTTACCAGGACTGAAGCTTTCTTT. It translates to CASSFTRTEAFF.

This clonotype was seen a handful of times. V usage is TRBV28 and J usage is TRBJ2-5, with 8 bases that match TRBD2. Germline CDR1 reads MDHEN; CDR2 reads SYDVKM. The V gene end was trimmed by 2 bases and the J gene end by 5 bases; junction bases not matched to a gene: 7. The CDR3 consists of 15 residues. DNA for the CDR3: TGTGCCAGCAGTTTAACGGCGGGGGGTGAGGAGACCCAGTACTTC. It specifies CASSLTAGGEETQYF.

This clonotype was seen only once. The genes are TRBV19 and TRBJ2-3; 9 positions agree with TRBD1. The CDR3 runs to 13 residues. Germline values: CDR1 LNHDA, CDR2 SQIVND (reference sequence). Trimming took 7 bases from V and 4 from J; bases not matched to a gene: 3. CDR3 sequence reads: CASKGQGADTQYF. Written as DNA, the CDR3 is TGTGCCAGTAAGGGACAGGGCGCAGATACGCAGTATTTT.

V usage is TRBV7-3 and J usage is TRBJ2-7, with D tentatively TRBD1 or TRBD2 (5 bases each). This CDR3 spans 16 amino acids. The germline CDR1 and CDR2 sequences are SGHTA and FQGTGA. V dropped 1 base and J dropped 6 bases, with 19 bases sitting between them. The CDR3 sequence is CASSLMAGTHLGEQYF. The DNA of the CDR3 is TGTGCCAGCAGCTTAATGGCAGGGACGCACCTCGGCGAGCAGTACTTC.

V and J are TRBV29-1 and TRBJ2-7; maybe TRBD2 (6 bases). From germline, CDR1 is SQVTM and CDR2 ANQGSEA. The V end lost 3 bases, the J end lost 7 bases, and 13 bases lay between the germline ends. CDR3 length: 12 amino acids. In DNA, the CDR3 is TGCAGCGTTGAGGACATGGAGGGGGAGCAGTACTTC. Its translation is CSVEDMEGEQYF.

J is TRBJ1-2 and V is TRBV7-9; D is possibly TRBD1 (5 bases). V lost 5 bases, J lost 6 bases, and 13 bases lay in between. Germline V gives CDR1 SEHNR, CDR2 FQNEAQ (reference sequence). This CDR3 comprises 13 residues. DNA of the CDR3: TGTGCCAGCAGCCCCCGCAGGGAGCATGGCTACACCTTC. This translates into CASSPRREHGYTF.

The chain joins TRBV20-1 to TRBJ1-1; tentatively, D is TRBD1 (6 bases). CDR3 length equals 12 residues. CDR1 is DFQATT and CDR2 is SNEGSKA in the germline V gene (reference sequence). V lost 6 bases to trimming and J lost 5 bases, with 13 bases between them. The chain's CDR3 is CSAARQGTEAFF. The CDR3 region has the DNA TGCAGTGCCGCCCGTCAGGGGACTGAAGCTTTCTTT.

The CDR3 spells CASSSLWGGNRAQHF. CDR3 bases: TGTGCCAGCAGCTCCTTATGGGGGGGGAATCGGGCCCAGCATTTT. The genes are TRBV7-8 and TRBJ1-5; a possible D gene is TRBD1 (5 bases). Trimming took 4 bases from V and 11 from J, leaving 21 bases between them. CDR1 and CDR2 (germline): SGHVS, FQNEAQ. The CDR3 is 15 residues long.

Notes on this clonotype: Without the conserved terminal phenylalanine or tryptophan, this CDR3 likely stems from a read error. This chain connects TRBV12-3 or TRBV12-4 to TRBJ2-5; 7 nucleotides align to TRBD2. V was clipped by 5 bases and J by 5 bases; unmatched bases: 5. There are 13 residues in the CDR3. CDR3 loop: CASSGRGSETQYL. The DNA for the CDR3 is TGTGCCAGCAGTGGGCGGGGGAGCGAGACCCAGTACCTC.

The chain employs TRBV4-3 and TRBJ2-7; 7 bases align to TRBD1. The CDR3 contains 15 residues. The J segment lost 3 bases and the V segment lost 6 bases, leaving 11 bases of the junction unmatched. From germline, CDR1 is LGHNA and CDR2 YSLEER. The CDR3 is CASSLYGTANYEQYF. CDR3 DNA: TGCGCCAGCAGTCTATACGGGACAGCGAACTACGAGCAGTACTTC.

The chain employs TRBV7-2 and TRBJ2-1; TRBD2 matches 8 bases. The trim removed 5 bases at V and 16 bases at J, leaving 7 bases unmatched. Germline V lookup: CDR1 SGHTA, CDR2 FQGNSA. This CDR3 contains 11 residues. As DNA, the CDR3 is TGTGCCAGCAGCGAAGGTAGCGGGGATTTCTTC. It specifies CASSEGSGDFF.

This clonotype has more than one count but fewer than ten. The chain couples TRBV20-1 to TRBJ1-2; possibly TRBD1 for D (6 bases). Per the germline V gene, CDR1 is DFQATT and CDR2 is SNEGSKA (reference sequence). This CDR3 contains 13 residues. The V end was cut by 0 bases, the J end by 8 bases, with 13 bases between. The CDR3 loop reads CSARDRGGLGYTF. The CDR3 DNA follows: TGCAGTGCTAGAGATCGGGGGGGGCTGGGCTACACCTTC.

V gene TRBV2 combines with J gene TRBJ2-1; 9 bases fit TRBD2. V was pared by 3 bases and J by 8 bases, with 11 bases of the junction left unmatched. The CDR3 has 16 amino acids. Germline CDR1 reads SNHLY; CDR2 reads FYNNEI. The CDR3 DNA sequence: TGTGCCAGCAGTGATCTGGGTCTAGCGGGACTACATGAGCAGTTCTTC. This sequence encodes CASSDLGLAGLHEQFF.

The chain uses TRBV7-9 and TRBJ2-7; the D gene is possibly TRBD1 (6 bases). The CDR3 has 13 residues. Between the trimmed V and J ends, which lost 6 bases and 2 bases, there was a span of 11 bases. The germline CDR1 and CDR2 sequences are SEHNR and FQNEAQ (reference sequence). The CDR3 DNA sequence: TGTGCCAGCAGTATCCAGGGGCCCTACGAGCAGTACTTC. Translated: CASSIQGPYEQYF.

The rearrangement links TRBV15 to TRBJ1-5; no clear D. CDR3 size: 16 residues. Trimming cost V 0 bases and J 0 bases, with 9 bases left between them. Per the germline V gene, CDR1 is LNHNV and CDR2 is YYDKDF (reference sequence). CDR3 sequence reads: CATSREAATSNQPQHF. CDR3 in DNA: TGTGCCACCAGCAGAGAGGCAGCTACTAGCAATCAGCCCCAGCATTTT.

The V and J genes are TRBV19 and TRBJ1-5; D gene uncertain. The germline CDR1 and CDR2 sequences are LNHDA and SQIVND (reference sequence). There are 14 residues in the CDR3. Trimming shortened V by 7 bases and J by 3 bases, and 13 bases separated the two germline ends. CDR3: CASTPGPYNQPQHF. The CDR3 bases are TGTGCCAGTACCCCGGGCCCCTACAATCAGCCCCAGCATTTT.

This clonotype was counted only a few times. This chain connects TRBV3-1 to TRBJ2-7; TRBD1 matches at 7 bases. CDR1 and CDR2 from the germline V gene are LGHDT and YNNKEL (reference sequence). V gave up 0 bases and J gave up 4 bases; unmatched junction bases: 9. The CDR3 sequence is 16 residues long. The CDR3 sequence is CASSQEEQGRGYEQYF. The CDR3, as DNA: TGTGCCAGCAGCCAAGAAGAACAGGGGCGCGGGTACGAGCAGTACTTC.

This clonotype was seen just once. This rearrangement joins TRBV19 to TRBJ1-4, with D perhaps TRBD1 (6 bases). V gave up 5 bases and J gave up 7 bases, with 17 bases separating them. Germline V lookup: CDR1 LNHDA, CDR2 SQIVND (reference sequence). CDR3 size: 15 residues. The CDR3 coding sequence is TGTGCCAGTAGTGCACGGGGGGCGGTAGGTGAAAAACTGTTTTTT. Protein: CASSARGAVGEKLFF.